Listed below are T cell receptor beta chains from one sample, sequenced in a study of OX40 agonist ivuxolimab in advanced cancers. Profiled with immunoSEQ multiplex PCR; TCRdb holds only in-frame clones, not every one. The table has 77,000 or so clones, approximately 81% seen once. Sequenced here: CD4+ or CD8+ T cells sorted from blood, sampled in a trial of the OX40 agonist ivuxolimab. These receptors originate from an adult with an advanced solid tumor such as melanoma, head and neck, liver or kidney cancer. CDR3s include the opening cysteine and the closing phenylalanine or tryptophan. Each record gives: J gene, clone size, V gene, D gene, CDR3 DNA, CDR3 protein. A D gene is named only where the DNA matches it firmly. Some rows have no size entry. The others give once, few or many, or a class for an expanded clone.

>TRBJ1-1|.|TRBV19|TRBD1
TGTGCCAGTAGCTTGGACAGGGGGTGGACTGAAGCTTTCTTT
CASSLDRGWTEAFF
>TRBJ2-1|.|TRBV15|TRBD2
TGTGCCACCAGCAGCTCTAGCGGGAGGTCCTACAATGAGCAGTTCTTC
CATSSSSGRSYNEQFF
>TRBJ2-3|.|TRBV5-1|.
TGCGCCAGCAGCTTGGCGATAGACAGCACAGATACGCAGTATTTT
CASSLAIDSTDTQYF
>TRBJ1-5|.|TRBV6-5|.
TGTGCCAGCAAATTAAGGGTAAATCAGCCCCAGCATTTT
CASKLRVNQPQHF
>TRBJ2-5|.|TRBV19|TRBD2
TGTGCCAGTATGTCCGGGGGGTCACATGGTAGGCACTTC
CASMSGGSHGRHF
>TRBJ2-7|.|TRBV5-6|.
TGTGCCAGCAGCTTGGGGCAGGGAGTGGGCGAGCAGTACTTC
CASSLGQGVGEQYF
>TRBJ2-7|.|TRBV14|.
TGTGCCAGCAGCCAAGAAGCGACAAGAATTCCCTACGAGCAGTACTTC
CASSQEATRIPYEQYF
>TRBJ2-3|.|TRBV28|.
TGTGCCAGCAAGTTAGGGCGCGATACGCAGTATTTT
CASKLGRDTQYF
>TRBJ2-1|.|TRBV30|.
TGTGCCTGGAAAACGCCAGGGAGTCCCTACAATGAGCAGTTCTTC
CAWKTPGSPYNEQFF
>TRBJ2-1|.|TRBV5-1|.
TGCGCCAGCAGCCACGACACGGCGTACAATGAGCAGTTCTTC
CASSHDTAYNEQFF
>TRBJ2-3|.|TRBV18|.
TGTGCCAGCCGGACCTTAGCGGAGGGCACAGATACGCAGTATTTT
CASRTLAEGTDTQYF
>TRBJ2-1|once|TRBV7-2|TRBD2
TGTGCCAGCAGCTTAGGTCGGGGGGACTACAATGAGCAGTTCTTC
CASSLGRGDYNEQFF
>TRBJ2-3|few|TRBV15|.
TGTGCCACCAGCAGAGAATCCACCGCTACAGGGATGGGGGTGCAGTATTTT
CATSRESTATGMGVQYF
>TRBJ1-2|.|TRBV19|.
TGTGCCAGTAGTCCCCCGGTATCAAACATTGACTATGGCTACACCTTC
CASSPPVSNIDYGYTF
>TRBJ2-3|.|TRBV4-3|TRBD2
TGCGCCAGCAGGTTCCTACACGGGGCGGGAGAAGATACGCAGTATTTT
CASRFLHGAGEDTQYF
>TRBJ1-5|.|TRBV5-6|.
TGTGCCAGCAGCTTAAAAGTAAGCAATCAGCCCCAGCATTTT
CASSLKVSNQPQHF
>TRBJ2-7|.|TRBV28|.
TGTGCCAGCAGTTTAAGAGGTCAGCAGTACTTC
CASSLRGQQYF
>TRBJ2-5|.|TRBV5-1|.
TGCGCCAGCAGCTTAGAGGAGACCCAGTACTTC
CASSLEETQYF
>TRBJ2-1|.|TRBV6-6|.
TGTGCCAGCAGTTACGAACTAGCTTTTCAGTTCTTC
CASSYELAFQFF
>TRBJ2-1|.|TRBV27|TRBD2
TGTGCCAGCACACCCGGACTAGCGGAGCGCAATGAGCAGTTCTTC
CASTPGLAERNEQFF
>TRBJ1-4|.|TRBV18|.
TGTGCCAGCTCACCACCGGCAGGGAGAAATGAAAAACTGTTTTTT
CASSPPAGRNEKLFF
>TRBJ1-1|.|TRBV7-9|.
TGTGCCAGCAGCTTAAGGGTTTCGGCACGACCAGGGAGATTTGAAGCTTTCTTT
CASSLRVSARPGRFEAFF
>TRBJ2-3|.|TRBV6-1|.
TGTGCCAGCAGTGAAGGCTACGGCTATGGCAGGCGCACAGATACGCAGTATTTT
CASSEGYGYGRRTDTQYF
>TRBJ2-3|.|TRBV29-1|.
TGCAGCGTTGAATTTGATACGCAGTATTTT
CSVEFDTQYF
>TRBJ1-2|.|TRBV5-1|.
TGCGCCAGCAGCTACCGGGACATGGGGAGTTATGGCTACACCTTC
CASSYRDMGSYGYTF
>TRBJ2-1|.|TRBV7-9|.
TGTGCCAGCAGCTTAGTACCGACAGGAGGGAGGCGATACAATGAGCAGTTCTTC
CASSLVPTGGRRYNEQFF
>TRBJ2-7|once|TRBV11-3|TRBD1
TGTGCCAGCAGCTTAGACCATCGACAGGGGGCGCGAGAGCAGTACTTC
CASSLDHRQGAREQYF
>TRBJ2-6|.|TRBV7-2|TRBD2
TGTGCCAGCAGCTTAGTCACGGGGGGGATCCACTCTGGGGCCAACGTCCTGACTTTC
CASSLVTGGIHSGANVLTF
>TRBJ1-2|medium-sized|TRBV7-6|TRBD1
TGTGCCAGCAGCTCCCATGGGCAGGGGGCCTATGGCTACACCTTC
CASSSHGQGAYGYTF